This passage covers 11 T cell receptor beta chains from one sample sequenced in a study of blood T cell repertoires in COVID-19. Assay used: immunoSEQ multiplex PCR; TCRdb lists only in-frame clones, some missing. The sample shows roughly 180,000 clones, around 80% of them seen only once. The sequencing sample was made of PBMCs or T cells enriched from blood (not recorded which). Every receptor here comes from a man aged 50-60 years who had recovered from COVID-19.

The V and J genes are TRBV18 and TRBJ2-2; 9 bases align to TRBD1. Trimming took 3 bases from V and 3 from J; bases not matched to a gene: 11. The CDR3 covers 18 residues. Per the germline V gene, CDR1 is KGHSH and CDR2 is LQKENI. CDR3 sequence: CASSPLPTGGSHTGELFF. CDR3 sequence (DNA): TGTGCCAGCTCACCCCTCCCGACAGGGGGTTCACACACCGGGGAGCTGTTTTTT.

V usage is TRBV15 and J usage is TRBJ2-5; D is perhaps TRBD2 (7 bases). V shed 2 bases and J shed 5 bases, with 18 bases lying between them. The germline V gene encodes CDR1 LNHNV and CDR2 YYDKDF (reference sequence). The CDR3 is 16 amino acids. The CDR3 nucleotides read TGTGCCACCAGCAGATGGTCCCAGGGGAGGGGGGAGACCCAGTACTTC. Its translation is CATSRWSQGRGETQYF.

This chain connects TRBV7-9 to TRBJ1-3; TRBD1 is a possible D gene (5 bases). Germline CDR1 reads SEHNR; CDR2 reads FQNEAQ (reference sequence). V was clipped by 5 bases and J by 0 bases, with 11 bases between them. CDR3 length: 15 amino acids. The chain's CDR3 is CASSRTGGSGNTIYF. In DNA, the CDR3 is TGTGCCAGCAGCCGAACGGGGGGCTCTGGAAACACCATATATTTT.

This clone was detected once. The CDR3 DNA follows: TGTGCCAGCAGCTTGCCTAGCCGCCATGAGCAGTTCTTC. As protein: CASSLPSRHEQFF. The chain has TRBV7-2 and TRBJ2-1; tentative D call: TRBD2 (5 bases). Per germline, CDR1 SGHTA and CDR2 FQGNSA. The ends were cut back, 3 bases at V and 8 bases at J, with 11 bases in the middle. This CDR3 has 13 residues.

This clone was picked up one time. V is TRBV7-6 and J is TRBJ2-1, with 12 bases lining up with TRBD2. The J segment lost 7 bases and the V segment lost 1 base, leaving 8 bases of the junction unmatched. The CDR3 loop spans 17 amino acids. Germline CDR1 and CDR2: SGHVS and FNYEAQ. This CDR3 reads CASSLVRSTSGGNEQFF. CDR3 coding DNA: TGTGCCAGCAGCTTAGTGCGCTCGACTAGCGGGGGTAATGAGCAGTTCTTC.

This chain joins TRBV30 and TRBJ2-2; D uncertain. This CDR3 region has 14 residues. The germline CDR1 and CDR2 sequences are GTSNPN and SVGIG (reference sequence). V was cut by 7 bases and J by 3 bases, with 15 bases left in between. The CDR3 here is CASKPDSYTGELFF. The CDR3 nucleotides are TGTGCCTCGAAACCAGACTCGTACACCGGGGAGCTGTTTTTT.

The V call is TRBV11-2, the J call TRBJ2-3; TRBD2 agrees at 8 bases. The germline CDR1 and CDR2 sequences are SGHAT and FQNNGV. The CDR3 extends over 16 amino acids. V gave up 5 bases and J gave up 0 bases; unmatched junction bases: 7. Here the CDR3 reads CASSPTSGTSTDTQYF. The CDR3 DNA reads TGTGCCAGCAGCCCCACTAGCGGTACTAGCACAGATACGCAGTATTTT.

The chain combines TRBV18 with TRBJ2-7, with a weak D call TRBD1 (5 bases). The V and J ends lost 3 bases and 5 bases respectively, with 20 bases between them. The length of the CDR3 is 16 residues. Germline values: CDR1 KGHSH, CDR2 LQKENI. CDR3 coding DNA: TGTGCCAGCTCACCCCCTACTATGGGGCTGGGTAACGAGCAGTACTTC. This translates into CASSPPTMGLGNEQYF.

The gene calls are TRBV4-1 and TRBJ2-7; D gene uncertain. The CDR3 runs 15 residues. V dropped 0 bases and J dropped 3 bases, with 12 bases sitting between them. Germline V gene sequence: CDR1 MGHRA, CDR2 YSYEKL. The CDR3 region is CASSQDSQESYEQYF. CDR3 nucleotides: TGCGCCAGCAGCCAAGATTCCCAGGAAAGCTACGAGCAGTACTTC.

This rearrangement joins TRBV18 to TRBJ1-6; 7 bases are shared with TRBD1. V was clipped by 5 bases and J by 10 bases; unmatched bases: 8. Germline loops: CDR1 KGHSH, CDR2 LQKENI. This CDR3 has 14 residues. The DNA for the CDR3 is TGTGCCAGCTCAGCTGCCACAGGGGAATCACCCCTCCACTTT. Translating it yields CASSAATGESPLHF.

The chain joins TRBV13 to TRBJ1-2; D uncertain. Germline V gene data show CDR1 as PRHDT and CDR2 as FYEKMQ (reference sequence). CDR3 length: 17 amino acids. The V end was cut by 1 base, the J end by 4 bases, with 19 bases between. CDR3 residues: CASSLVPPGSVFYGYTF. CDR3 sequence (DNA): TGTGCCAGCAGCTTAGTTCCTCCCGGTTCGGTATTCTATGGCTACACCTTC.